This T cell receptor beta chain was retrieved from a study of T-cell reconstitution after alpha-beta-depleted transplantation in children. Study observations and caveats: T-cell numbers and diversity one year post-transplant derived largely from freshly generated T cells. After transplant, at about two months, alpha-beta T cells were reportedly derived from several hundred expanded graft clones.

In this sample, this clonotype turned up many times. The antigen is not known. Unique molecular identifiers were used in preparing the TCRbeta library. Using its own MiXCR run on the PCR reads, TCRdb lists one record per CDR3 protein. The table lists 550,000 to 800,000 distinct CDR3 sequences, roughly 13% of them singletons. CDR3 length: 13 residues. J gave up 4 bases and V 8 bases, and 2 bases lay outside the gene matches. The V gene's germline CDR1 is SEHNR and CDR2 FQNEAQ (reference sequence). Sequenced here: PBMCs, sampled before TCRalphabeta/CD19-depleted stem cell transplant. This clonotype was obtained from a girl aged 2 to 10 with congenital amegakaryocytic thrombocytopenia, due to receive a stem cell transplant. The chain has TRBV7-9 and TRBJ2-1; 10 bases map to TRBD2. This CDR3 is CASGTSEYNEQFF. The CDR3 coding sequence is TGTGCCAGCGGGACTAGCGAGTACAATGAGCAGTTCTTC. Supplemented by reference TRBV7-9 and TRBJ2-1, the full variable domain reads DTGVSQNPRHKITKRGQNVTFRCDPISEHNRLYWYRQTLGQGPEFLTYFQNEAQLEKSRLLSDRFSAERPKGSFSTLEIQRTEQGDSAMYLCASGTSEYNEQFFGPGTRLTVL.